The rows below give T cell receptor beta chains drawn from one sample of a study of T cell responses to AZD1222 COVID-19 vaccine. Libraries were prepared by immunoSEQ multiplex PCR; TCRdb keeps only in-frame clonotypes and omits some of them. The table records 100,000 or so clones, 82% of them present only once. Sequenced material: peripheral blood, taken on day 0 of AZD1222 vaccination. Receptor source: an adult in good health. The CDR3 runs from the conserved cysteine through the conserved F or W. Fields, in order: clone size, J gene, D gene, V gene, CDR3 DNA, CDR3 protein. D genes are given only for firm matches. Size tells how often a clone was seen (once, few, many) or the class of an expanded clone, and some rows leave it out.

clone_size: .
j_call: TRBJ1-2
d_call: .
v_call: TRBV30
cdr3_nt: TGTGCCTGGAAGATCCGACATGGCTACACCTTC
cdr3_aa: CAWKIRHGYTF

clone_size: .
j_call: TRBJ1-6
d_call: .
v_call: TRBV5-6
cdr3_nt: TGTGCCAGCAGGGGATCCTATAATTCACCCCTCCACTTT
cdr3_aa: CASRGSYNSPLHF

clone_size: .
j_call: TRBJ1-4
d_call: TRBD1
v_call: TRBV30
cdr3_nt: TGTGCCTGGAGTGACTCCCGGACAGGCGGTGATGAAAAACTGTTTTTT
cdr3_aa: CAWSDSRTGGDEKLFF

clone_size: .
j_call: TRBJ2-3
d_call: TRBD1
v_call: TRBV5-1
cdr3_nt: TGCGCCAGCAGCTCGGGACAGGGACGGTCCACAGATACGCAGTATTTT
cdr3_aa: CASSSGQGRSTDTQYF

clone_size: once
j_call: TRBJ2-1
d_call: .
v_call: TRBV7-2
cdr3_nt: TGTGCCAGCAGCCCAAGCCGAACTAGCCCAGGTGAGCAGTTCTTC
cdr3_aa: CASSPSRTSPGEQFF

clone_size: .
j_call: TRBJ1-5
d_call: TRBD1
v_call: TRBV27
cdr3_nt: TGTGCCAGCAGTTCGACAGGGTATAATCAGCCCCAGCATTTT
cdr3_aa: CASSSTGYNQPQHF

clone_size: .
j_call: TRBJ1-2
d_call: .
v_call: TRBV15
cdr3_nt: TGTGCCACCAGCAGAGATAATGCGGGGGGTGGCTACACCTTC
cdr3_aa: CATSRDNAGGGYTF

clone_size: .
j_call: TRBJ1-6
d_call: .
v_call: TRBV9
cdr3_nt: TGTGCCAGCACGGACGGGACGGATTATTCACCCCTCCACTTT
cdr3_aa: CASTDGTDYSPLHF

clone_size: .
j_call: TRBJ1-3
d_call: .
v_call: TRBV7-8
cdr3_nt: TGTGCCAGCAGCCCACGCAGGGAGAGGTCTGGAAACACCATATATTTT
cdr3_aa: CASSPRRERSGNTIYF

clone_size: .
j_call: TRBJ1-6
d_call: TRBD1
v_call: TRBV5-1
cdr3_nt: TGCGCCAGCAGCTCCGGGACAGGGGGCAAGTCACCCCTCCACTTT
cdr3_aa: CASSSGTGGKSPLHF

clone_size: .
j_call: TRBJ1-2
d_call: TRBD1
v_call: TRBV2
cdr3_nt: TGTGCCAGCAGTGGAGGACAGGGGGCTGGAAGTGGCTACACCTTC
cdr3_aa: CASSGGQGAGSGYTF

clone_size: .
j_call: TRBJ1-1
d_call: TRBD1
v_call: TRBV2
cdr3_nt: TGTGCCAGCAGCGGACAGGGGTTGGAAGCTTTCTTT
cdr3_aa: CASSGQGLEAFF

clone_size: .
j_call: TRBJ2-3
d_call: .
v_call: TRBV4-3
cdr3_nt: TGCGCCAGCAGTTCGGAGGGGGGGGCAGATACGCAGTATTTT
cdr3_aa: CASSSEGGADTQYF

clone_size: .
j_call: TRBJ1-5
d_call: .
v_call: TRBV24-1
cdr3_nt: TGTGCCACCAGTGAGGGGGGGAATCAGCCCCAGCATTTT
cdr3_aa: CATSEGGNQPQHF

clone_size: .
j_call: TRBJ1-2
d_call: .
v_call: TRBV10-3
cdr3_nt: TGTGCCATCAGTGAGGACAGCCTCTATGGCTACACCTTC
cdr3_aa: CAISEDSLYGYTF

clone_size: .
j_call: TRBJ2-3
d_call: .
v_call: TRBV14
cdr3_nt: TGTGCCAGCAGCCAAGACCTGATAGCGGATACGCAGTATTTT
cdr3_aa: CASSQDLIADTQYF

clone_size: .
j_call: TRBJ2-4
d_call: TRBD1
v_call: TRBV5-4
cdr3_nt: TGTGCCAGCAGCTTGGGCTACGGGACAGCCACAACACTTTCAAACATTCAGTACTTC
cdr3_aa: CASSLGYGTATTLSNIQYF

clone_size: .
j_call: TRBJ1-4
d_call: .
v_call: TRBV5-1
cdr3_nt: TGCGCCAGCAGCCCCGAACGGGCATGGGAAAAACTGTTTTTT
cdr3_aa: CASSPERAWEKLFF

clone_size: .
j_call: TRBJ2-2
d_call: TRBD2
v_call: TRBV4-2
cdr3_nt: TGTGCCAGCAGCCAAGGAAGCGGGGGAAACACCGGGGAGCTGTTTTTT
cdr3_aa: CASSQGSGGNTGELFF

clone_size: .
j_call: TRBJ1-3
d_call: TRBD1
v_call: TRBV3-1/TRBV3-2
cdr3_nt: TGTGCCAGCAGCCGTACAGGGGCAGGTGGAAACACCATATATTTT
cdr3_aa: CASSRTGAGGNTIYF

clone_size: .
j_call: TRBJ1-3
d_call: .
v_call: TRBV18
cdr3_nt: TGTGCCAGCTCACCCCCTGGAAACACCATATATTTT
cdr3_aa: CASSPPGNTIYF

clone_size: .
j_call: TRBJ2-1
d_call: .
v_call: TRBV29-1
cdr3_nt: TGCAGCGGAAAGGGGGGCTCCTACAATGAGCAGTTCTTC
cdr3_aa: CSGKGGSYNEQFF

clone_size: few
j_call: TRBJ2-2
d_call: TRBD2
v_call: TRBV5-1
cdr3_nt: TGCGCCAGCAGCTTGGGGACTAGTGAATCCGGGGAGCTGTTTTTT
cdr3_aa: CASSLGTSESGELFF

clone_size: .
j_call: TRBJ2-7
d_call: .
v_call: TRBV5-6
cdr3_nt: TGTGCCAGCAGCTTGGGGGCAGGAACATTCTACGAGCAGTACTTC
cdr3_aa: CASSLGAGTFYEQYF

clone_size: .
j_call: TRBJ2-1
d_call: .
v_call: TRBV4-3
cdr3_nt: TGCGCCAGCAGCCAAGGGGCTAGCAGGCATGAGCAGTTCTTC
cdr3_aa: CASSQGASRHEQFF

clone_size: .
j_call: TRBJ2-7
d_call: TRBD1
v_call: TRBV7-9
cdr3_nt: TGTGCCAGCAGCCTCCTAGGGGGCCGAGGCGAGCAGTACTTC
cdr3_aa: CASSLLGGRGEQYF

clone_size: .
j_call: TRBJ2-2
d_call: .
v_call: TRBV7-3
cdr3_nt: TGTGCCAGCAGCGCCCTGGCGGTTGGGACCGGGGAGCTGTTTTTT
cdr3_aa: CASSALAVGTGELFF

clone_size: .
j_call: TRBJ1-5
d_call: .
v_call: TRBV19
cdr3_nt: TGTGCCAGTAGTGCTACAGGGAGGGGAGAGGGAAAGCCCCAGCATTTT
cdr3_aa: CASSATGRGEGKPQHF

clone_size: .
j_call: TRBJ2-4
d_call: .
v_call: TRBV3-1/TRBV3-2
cdr3_nt: TGTGCCAGCAGCCAAGTCTCTTCTAAACTAGCCAAAAACATTCAGTACTTC
cdr3_aa: CASSQVSSKLAKNIQYF

clone_size: .
j_call: TRBJ2-2
d_call: TRBD2
v_call: TRBV15
cdr3_nt: TGTGCCACCAGCAGAGATACTAGCGGGGGGCGGAACACCGGGGAGCTGTTTTTT
cdr3_aa: CATSRDTSGGRNTGELFF

clone_size: .
j_call: TRBJ1-4
d_call: .
v_call: TRBV7-2
cdr3_nt: TGTGCCAGCAGCTCTTATTTCGGGGGAGAAAAACTGTTTTTT
cdr3_aa: CASSSYFGGEKLFF

clone_size: .
j_call: TRBJ1-1
d_call: .
v_call: TRBV10-3
cdr3_nt: TGTGCCATCAGTCAGGGGTACGGCACTGAAGCTTTCTTT
cdr3_aa: CAISQGYGTEAFF

clone_size: .
j_call: TRBJ2-1
d_call: TRBD2
v_call: TRBV7-2
cdr3_nt: TGTGCCAGCAGCGTGACTAGCGGGGGGGATGAGCAGTTCTTC
cdr3_aa: CASSVTSGGDEQFF

clone_size: few
j_call: TRBJ2-1
d_call: TRBD2
v_call: TRBV2
cdr3_nt: TGTGCCAGCAGTGTTACAGCGGGGGCCACGGGGGAGCAGTTCTTC
cdr3_aa: CASSVTAGATGEQFF

clone_size: few
j_call: TRBJ1-1
d_call: .
v_call: TRBV15
cdr3_nt: TGTGCCACCAGCAGATACACCGTTTGGACTGAAGCTTTCTTT
cdr3_aa: CATSRYTVWTEAFF

clone_size: .
j_call: TRBJ1-3
d_call: .
v_call: TRBV7-2
cdr3_nt: TGTGCCAGCAGCTTAGAGGGACTCTCTGGAAACACCATATATTTT
cdr3_aa: CASSLEGLSGNTIYF

clone_size: .
j_call: TRBJ2-3
d_call: TRBD2
v_call: TRBV2
cdr3_nt: TGTGCCAACTCCGAACTAGCGGGGGGCACAGATACGCAGTATTTT
cdr3_aa: CANSELAGGTDTQYF

clone_size: .
j_call: TRBJ1-6
d_call: .
v_call: TRBV4-2
cdr3_nt: TGTGCCAGCAGCCAAGATCAGGGGCTGGTCGGTTCACCCCTCCACTTT
cdr3_aa: CASSQDQGLVGSPLHF

clone_size: .
j_call: TRBJ2-5
d_call: .
v_call: TRBV11-2
cdr3_nt: TGTGCCAGCAGTCCTAGGACCCAGGGGACCCAGTACTTC
cdr3_aa: CASSPRTQGTQYF

clone_size: once
j_call: TRBJ2-7
d_call: .
v_call: TRBV18
cdr3_nt: TGTGCCAGCTCACCAATTACAGGGAGCTCCTACGAGCAGTACTTC
cdr3_aa: CASSPITGSSYEQYF

clone_size: .
j_call: TRBJ2-7
d_call: .
v_call: TRBV7-3
cdr3_nt: TGTGCCAGCAGCGCCAACGGACAGTCCTACGAGCAGTACTTC
cdr3_aa: CASSANGQSYEQYF

clone_size: .
j_call: TRBJ2-3
d_call: .
v_call: TRBV4-3
cdr3_nt: TGCGCCAGCAGCCAAGACCCGGGACTCTACACAGATACGCAGTATTTT
cdr3_aa: CASSQDPGLYTDTQYF

clone_size: .
j_call: TRBJ1-4
d_call: TRBD1
v_call: TRBV7-9
cdr3_nt: TGTGCCAGCAGCTGGGGACAGGATGAAAAACTGTTTTTT
cdr3_aa: CASSWGQDEKLFF

clone_size: few
j_call: TRBJ1-1
d_call: .
v_call: TRBV6-5
cdr3_nt: TGTGCCAGCAGTCGTCAAGGCGGACCACAAGCTTTCTTT
cdr3_aa: CASSRQGGPQAFF

clone_size: .
j_call: TRBJ1-5
d_call: .
v_call: TRBV6-4
cdr3_nt: TGTGCCAGCAGTGACTCAGGGGGTTATAGCAATCAGCCCCAGCATTTT
cdr3_aa: CASSDSGGYSNQPQHF

clone_size: .
j_call: TRBJ1-6
d_call: .
v_call: TRBV7-8
cdr3_nt: TGTGCCAGCAGCTTAGATGATTCACCCCTCCACTTT
cdr3_aa: CASSLDDSPLHF

clone_size: .
j_call: TRBJ2-3
d_call: TRBD2
v_call: TRBV4-3
cdr3_nt: TGCGCCAGCAGCCACACTAGCGGGGGGGTATCAGATACGCAGTATTTT
cdr3_aa: CASSHTSGGVSDTQYF

clone_size: few
j_call: TRBJ2-1
d_call: .
v_call: TRBV12-5
cdr3_nt: TGTGCTAGTGGTTTGTTTGAGCAGTTCTTC
cdr3_aa: CASGLFEQFF

clone_size: .
j_call: TRBJ1-3
d_call: .
v_call: TRBV19
cdr3_nt: TGTGCCAGTAGTATACATGACTCTGGAAACACCATATATTTT
cdr3_aa: CASSIHDSGNTIYF

clone_size: .
j_call: TRBJ2-2
d_call: TRBD1
v_call: TRBV5-1
cdr3_nt: TGCGCCAGCAGCACGGACAGGGGGGCCGGGGAGCTGTTTTTT
cdr3_aa: CASSTDRGAGELFF

clone_size: .
j_call: TRBJ1-4
d_call: TRBD1
v_call: TRBV19
cdr3_nt: TGTGCCAGTAGTACGCCCTACAGGGGCACTAATGAAAAACTGTTTTTT
cdr3_aa: CASSTPYRGTNEKLFF

clone_size: .
j_call: TRBJ2-3
d_call: TRBD2
v_call: TRBV6-4
cdr3_nt: TGTGCCAGCAGTGAATCGCGGGGGGGCACCACAGATACGCAGTATTTT
cdr3_aa: CASSESRGGTTDTQYF

clone_size: .
j_call: TRBJ2-7
d_call: TRBD2
v_call: TRBV19
cdr3_nt: TGTGCCAGTAGTGCCCCCTCGGGACTAGCGGGCGCTGGGAGCTCCTACGAGCAGTACTTC
cdr3_aa: CASSAPSGLAGAGSSYEQYF